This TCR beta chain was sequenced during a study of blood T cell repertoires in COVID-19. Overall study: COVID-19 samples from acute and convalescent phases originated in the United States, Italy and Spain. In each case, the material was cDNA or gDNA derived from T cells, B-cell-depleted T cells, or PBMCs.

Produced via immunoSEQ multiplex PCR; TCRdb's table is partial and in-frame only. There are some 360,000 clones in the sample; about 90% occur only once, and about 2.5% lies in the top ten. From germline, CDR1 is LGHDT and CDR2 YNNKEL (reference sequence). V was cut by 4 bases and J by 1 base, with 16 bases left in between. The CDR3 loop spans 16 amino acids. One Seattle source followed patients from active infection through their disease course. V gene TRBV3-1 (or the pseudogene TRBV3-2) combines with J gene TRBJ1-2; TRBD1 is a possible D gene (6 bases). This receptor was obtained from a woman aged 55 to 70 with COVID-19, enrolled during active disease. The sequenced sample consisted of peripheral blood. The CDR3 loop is CASSPQGQSFNYGYTF. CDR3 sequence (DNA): TGTGCCAGCAGCCCTCAGGGACAAAGCTTTAACTATGGCTACACCTTC.